The entry that follows covers one T cell receptor beta chain sequence. The assay was immunoSEQ multiplex PCR, and TCRdb's table has in-frame clones only and misses some. The sample carries over 55,000 clones, about nine tenths recorded once. The germline gives CDR1 SQVTM, CDR2 ANQGSEA. With 6 bases removed from V and 2 bases from J, the gap between germline ends came to 17 bases. CDR3 length: 14 amino acids. The data belong to a study of blood T cell repertoires in COVID-19. This chain joins TRBV29-1 and TRBJ2-7; possible D gene TRBD1, 7 bases. This sequence was found in a man aged 50 to 60 with active COVID-19. Sequenced input: peripheral blood. CDR3 amino acids: CSVGQRAPTYEQYF. The CDR3 nucleotides read TGCAGCGTGGGACAGCGGGCGCCAACCTACGAGCAGTACTTC.